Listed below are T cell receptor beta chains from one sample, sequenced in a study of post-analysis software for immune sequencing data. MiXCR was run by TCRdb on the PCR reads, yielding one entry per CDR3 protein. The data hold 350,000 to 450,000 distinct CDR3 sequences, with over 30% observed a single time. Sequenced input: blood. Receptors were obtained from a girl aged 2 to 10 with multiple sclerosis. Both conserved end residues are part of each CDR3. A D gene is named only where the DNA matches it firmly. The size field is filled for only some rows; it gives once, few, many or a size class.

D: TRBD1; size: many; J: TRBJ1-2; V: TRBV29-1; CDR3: CSGGQGNYGYTF; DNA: TGCAGCGGTGGACAGGGGAACTATGGCTACACCTTC
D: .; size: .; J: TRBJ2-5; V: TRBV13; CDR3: CASVEGHAETQYF; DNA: TGTGCCAGCGTCGAGGGACACGCAGAGACCCAGTACTTC
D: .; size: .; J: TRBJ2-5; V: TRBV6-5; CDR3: CASSPPPYNEQYF; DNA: TGTGCCAGCAGCCCGCCCCCATACAATGAGCAGTACTTC
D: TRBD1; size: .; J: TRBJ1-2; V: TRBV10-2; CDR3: CASSPGQDLGGYTF; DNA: TGCGCCAGCAGTCCCGGACAGGATCTTGGTGGCTACACCTTC
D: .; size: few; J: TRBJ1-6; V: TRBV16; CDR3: CASSPAGVFYNSPLHF; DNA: TGTGCCAGCAGCCCGGCGGGGGTTTTTTATAATTCACCCCTCCACTTT
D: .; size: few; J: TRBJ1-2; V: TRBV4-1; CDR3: CASSPTLNRYRLWGYTF; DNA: TGCGCCAGCAGCCCAACCCTGAACAGGTACCGTCTATGGGGCTACACCTTC
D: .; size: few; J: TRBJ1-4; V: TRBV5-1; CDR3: CASSLGTDMGEKLFF; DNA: TGCGCCAGCAGCTTGGGGACGGACATGGGTGAAAAACTGTTTTTT
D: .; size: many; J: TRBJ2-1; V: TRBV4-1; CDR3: CASSPQLGDNEQFF; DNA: TGCGCCAGCAGCCCCCAGCTAGGAGACAATGAGCAGTTCTTC
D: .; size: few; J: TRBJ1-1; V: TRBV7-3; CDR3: CASSLRPGVTEAFF; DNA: TGTGCCAGCAGCTTACGGCCAGGGGTTACGGAAGCTTTCTTT
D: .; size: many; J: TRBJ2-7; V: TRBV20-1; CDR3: CSARGDGSYEQYF; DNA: TGCAGTGCTAGAGGAGACGGATCCTACGAGCAGTACTTC
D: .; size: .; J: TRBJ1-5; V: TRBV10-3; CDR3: CAIRVTAEGPQHF; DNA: TGTGCCATCAGGGTGACAGCTGAGGGGCCCCAGCATTTT
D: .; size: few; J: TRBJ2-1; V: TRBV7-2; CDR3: CASSPNDEQFF; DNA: TGTGCCAGCAGCCCCAACGATGAGCAGTTCTTC
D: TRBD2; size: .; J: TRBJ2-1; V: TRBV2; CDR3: CASMAGAPNNEQFF; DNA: TGTGCCAGCATGGCGGGAGCCCCTAACAATGAGCAGTTCTTC
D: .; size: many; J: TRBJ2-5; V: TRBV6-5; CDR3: CASSLGSRETQYF; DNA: TGTGCCAGCAGTTTGGGGAGTCGGGAGACCCAGTACTTC
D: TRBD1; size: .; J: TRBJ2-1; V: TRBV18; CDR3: CASSSLPGTANEQFF; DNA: TGTGCCAGCTCGTCTCTCCCCGGGACAGCCAATGAGCAGTTCTTC
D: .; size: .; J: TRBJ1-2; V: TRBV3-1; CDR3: CASTQGGGVGSGYTF; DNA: TGTGCCAGCACCCAAGGGGGAGGCGTAGGTTCTGGCTACACCTTC
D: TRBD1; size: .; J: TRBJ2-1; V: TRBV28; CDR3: CASTPLWDRGYNEQFF; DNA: TGTGCCAGCACTCCCCTCTGGGACAGGGGGTACAATGAGCAGTTCTTC
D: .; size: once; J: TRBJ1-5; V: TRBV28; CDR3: CASRTLNQPQHF; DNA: TGTGCCAGCAGGACCCTCAATCAGCCCCAGCATTTT
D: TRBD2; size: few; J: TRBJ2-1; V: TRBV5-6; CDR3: CASTGGRAPLLYNEQFF; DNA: TGTGCCAGCACGGGAGGGAGGGCCCCATTACTGTACAATGAGCAGTTCTTC